This T cell receptor (beta chain) was documented in a study of identical twins. Study-wide results and limits: Compared with models, monozygotic twins showed more out-of-frame TCR alpha sharing. Some out-of-frame alpha sequences were shared by twins, and these showed excess low generation probability. High-abundance cord blood beta clonotypes had fewer insertions; memory repertoires showed none.

Unique molecular identifiers were in the cDNA, with template-switch universal primer binding. Each CDR3 protein gets one entry after TCRdb re-called the 5' RACE reads with MiXCR. This table has 750,000 to 950,000 distinct CDR3 sequences, about 12% appearing once. The V gene end was trimmed by 6 bases and the J gene end by 7 bases; junction bases not matched to a gene: 5. Germline CDR1 DFQATT, CDR2 SNEGSKA (reference sequence). This CDR3 region has 14 residues. Details on this clonotype: Antigen specificity is unknown.

The data were also submitted as part of a second study, on yellow fever vaccine responses in identical twins.

Specimen: PBMCs. The chain employs TRBV20-1 and TRBJ2-1, with 14 bases fitting TRBD2. This clonotype originated in a woman aged 18-35 years in good health. DNA for the CDR3: TGCAGTGCACGACTAGCGGGGGGGCAGAATGAGCAGTTCTTC. This encodes CSARLAGGQNEQFF.